This passage covers 25 T cell receptor beta chains from one sample sequenced in a study of blood T cell repertoires in COVID-19. Sequencing was performed with immunoSEQ multiplex PCR; in TCRdb, only in-frame clones are kept and a portion is missing. The sample yields just over 150,000 clones, approximately 79% seen once. Material for sequencing was peripheral blood. The receptors originated from a woman between 40 and 50 years old with COVID-19, enrolled during active disease.

The chain uses TRBV7-9 and TRBJ2-5; D gene ambiguous. Trimming stripped 4 bases from V and 5 bases from J, with 8 bases between. The germline V gene encodes CDR1 SEHNR and CDR2 FQNEAQ (reference sequence). CDR3 length equals 12 residues. DNA for the CDR3: TGTGCCAGCAGCTCCGAGTTTGAGACCCAGTACTTC. Translating it yields CASSSEFETQYF.

This clone was detected once. J is TRBJ1-5 and V is TRBV6-1; no definite D call. The CDR3 sequence is 12 residues long. Per the germline V gene, CDR1 is MNHNS and CDR2 is SASEGT. With 2 bases removed from V and 3 bases from J, the gap between germline ends came to 2 bases. CDR3 protein: CASSELNQPQHF. In DNA, the CDR3 is TGTGCCAGCAGTGAACTCAATCAGCCCCAGCATTTT.

V usage is TRBV3-1 (or the pseudogene TRBV3-2) and J usage is TRBJ1-3, with a weak D call TRBD1 (5 bases). The V gene's germline CDR1 is LGHDT and CDR2 YNNKEL (reference sequence). V shed 5 bases and J shed 6 bases, with 8 bases lying between them. The CDR3 loop spans 12 amino acids. CDR3 residues: CASSDSLNTIYF. CDR3 DNA: TGTGCCAGCAGCGACAGTTTAAACACCATATATTTT.

This chain connects TRBV5-1 to TRBJ2-4, with D perhaps matching TRBD2 (5 bases). V lost 0 bases, J lost 3 bases, and 7 bases lay in between. Germline V gene lookup returns CDR1 SGHRS and CDR2 YFSETQ. This CDR3 region has 14 residues. Here the CDR3 reads CASSLAGGKNIQYF. In DNA form, the CDR3 reads TGCGCCAGCAGCTTGGCAGGAGGCAAAAACATTCAGTACTTC.

V gene TRBV6-1 combines with J gene TRBJ1-5; D is possibly TRBD1 (5 bases). Trimming left V 2 bases short and J 6 bases short, with 14 bases between. The length of the CDR3 is 15 residues. Germline CDR1 MNHNS, CDR2 SASEGT. The CDR3 loop reads CASSERLAGGQPQHF. The CDR3 DNA reads TGTGCCAGCAGTGAAAGGTTGGCGGGGGGTCAGCCCCAGCATTTT.

The chain employs TRBV10-1 and TRBJ2-3, with 7 bases that match TRBD1. This CDR3 is 18 amino acids long. Germline CDR1 reads WNHNN; CDR2 reads SYGVQD (reference sequence). J gave up 5 bases and V 0 bases, and 14 bases lay outside the gene matches. CDR3 in DNA: TGCGCCAGCAGTGAGTCGGACAGGCGTCTTAATTTGGGAGATACGCAGTATTTT. Its protein product is CASSESDRRLNLGDTQYF.

The J gene is TRBJ1-3, the V gene TRBV6-5; D remains unclear. The length of the CDR3 is 14 residues. The V gene lost 6 bases and the J gene lost 3 bases, with 12 bases spanning the gap. Germline V CDR1 and CDR2: MNHEY, SVGAGI. The CDR3 region has the DNA TGTGCCAGCAGCCCACAAAAGATTGGAAACACCATATATTTT. Translating gives CASSPQKIGNTIYF.

The chain employs TRBV19 and TRBJ2-3, with D unclear. CDR1 and CDR2 (germline): LNHDA, SQIVND (reference sequence). This CDR3 is built from 13 residues. The germline V and J ends were trimmed by 3 bases and 2 bases, with 6 bases remaining between them. The CDR3 bases are TGTGCCAGTAGTATCACCTACACAGATACGCAGTATTTT. It encodes CASSITYTDTQYF. The variable domain in full, with the rest retrieved from reference TRBV19 and TRBJ2-3, is DGGITQSPKYLFRKEGQNVTLSCEQNLNHDAMYWYRQDPGQGLRLIYYSQIVNDFQKGDIAEGYSVSREKKESFPLTVTSAQKNPTAFYLCASSITYTDTQYFGPGTRLTVL.

This clone has a handful of counts. The sample contains more than one DNA sequence encoding this CDR3. The chain combines TRBV7-9 with TRBJ1-5; D unclear. Between the trimmed V and J ends, which lost 1 base and 6 bases, there was a span of 7 bases. The germline V gene has CDR1 SEHNR and CDR2 FQNEAQ (reference sequence). This CDR3 comprises 13 residues. The CDR3 nucleotides read TGTGCCAGCAGCTTAGAGGGAGGTCAGCCCCAGCATTTT. Encoded protein: CASSLEGGQPQHF.

The chain has TRBV6-1 and TRBJ2-7; 9 nucleotides agree with TRBD2. The J call may be in error: the DNA end matches TRBJ2-1 better. Germline assignment: CDR1 MNHNS and CDR2 SASEGT. This CDR3 region has 15 residues. CDR3 DNA: TGTGCCAGCAGTGAAAAGCTAGCGGGGTTATCTGAGCAGTTCTTC. Translation: CASSEKLAGLSEQFF.

This chain links TRBV7-3 with TRBJ2-5; tentative D call: TRBD1 (6 bases). CDR1 is SGHTA, CDR2 FQGTGA, per germline. Trimming pared 1 base from V and 1 base from J, leaving 10 bases between. The CDR3 has 15 amino acids. CDR3 in amino acids: CASSLIGGGQETQYF. DNA of the CDR3: TGTGCCAGCAGCTTAATAGGGGGTGGCCAAGAGACCCAGTACTTC.

This clone was seen a few times. J is TRBJ2-2 and V is TRBV6-6, with a weak D call TRBD1 (5 bases). The CDR3 runs 15 residues. The germline V gene encodes CDR1 MNHNY and CDR2 SVGAGI (reference sequence). The V and J ends lost 8 bases and 5 bases respectively, with 18 bases between them. As DNA, the CDR3 is TGTGCCAGCTATTCCCAATGGGGCGATACCGGGGAGCTGTTTTTT. Its protein product is CASYSQWGDTGELFF.

V and J are TRBV2 and TRBJ2-1, with no clear D. The ends were cut back, 6 bases at V and 7 bases at J, with 16 bases in the middle. CDR1 is SNHLY, CDR2 FYNNEI, per germline. CDR3 length equals 14 residues. This CDR3 reads CASSSRRGENEQFF. The CDR3 region has the DNA TGTGCCAGCAGCTCCCGCCGCGGCGAGAATGAGCAGTTCTTC.

The chain combines TRBV6-4 with TRBJ2-3; 9 bases are a match to TRBD2. The CDR3 runs to 15 residues. V trimming: 3 bases; J trimming: 1 base; junction bases outside the gene matches: 2. Germline CDR1 is MRHNA and CDR2 is SNTAGT. CDR3 sequence (DNA): TGTGCCAGCAGTGAAGAGCGGGGGGGCACAGATACGCAGTATTTT. It encodes CASSEERGGTDTQYF.

The genes are TRBV19 and TRBJ2-1, with 12 bases identical to TRBD2. The CDR3 extends over 13 amino acids. Germline V gives CDR1 LNHDA, CDR2 SQIVND (reference sequence). The V gene end was trimmed by 7 bases and the J gene end by 8 bases; junction bases not matched to a gene: 3. CDR3 protein: CASTLAGGYEQFF. The CDR3, as DNA: TGTGCCAGTACCCTAGCGGGAGGGTATGAGCAGTTCTTC. The entire variable domain, with the rest obtained from reference TRBV19 and TRBJ2-1, is as follows: DGGITQSPKYLFRKEGQNVTLSCEQNLNHDAMYWYRQDPGQGLRLIYYSQIVNDFQKGDIAEGYSVSREKKESFPLTVTSAQKNPTAFYLCASTLAGGYEQFFGPGTRLTVL.

This clone is medium-sized in the sample. V usage is TRBV27 and J usage is TRBJ2-5; D is perhaps TRBD2 (6 bases). This CDR3 has 15 amino acids. Germline lookup yields CDR1 MNHEY and CDR2 SMNVEV (reference sequence). V dropped 7 bases and J dropped 3 bases, with 18 bases sitting between them. CDR3 coding DNA: TGTGCCAGCACGGGAACTAGCTCCCAGGAAGAGACCCAGTACTTC. It encodes CASTGTSSQEETQYF.

The chain employs TRBV10-3 and TRBJ1-1, with 7 positions matching TRBD1. There are 13 residues in the CDR3. Germline trimming cut 6 bases from V and 6 bases from J; bases unmatched to any gene: 7. From germline, CDR1 is ENHRY and CDR2 SYGVKD. CDR3 sequence: CAISFDRVAEAFF. As DNA, the CDR3 is TGTGCCATCAGCTTTGACAGGGTCGCTGAAGCTTTCTTT.

V gene TRBV5-5 combines with J gene TRBJ1-5, with 7 bases aligning to TRBD1. Germline CDR1 and CDR2: SGHKS and YYEKEE (reference sequence). V lost 4 bases to trimming and J lost 2 bases; unmatched junction nucleotides: 6. There are 15 residues in the CDR3. The CDR3 protein is CASSQGVFGNQPQHF. CDR3 sequence (DNA): TGTGCCAGCAGCCAGGGGGTTTTCGGCAATCAGCCCCAGCATTTT.

This rearrangement joins TRBV5-1 to TRBJ2-7; the match to TRBD2 covers 10 bases. The CDR3 has 14 amino acids. J was trimmed by 7 bases and V by 4 bases; bases with no gene match: 8. Germline CDR1 SGHRS, CDR2 YFSETQ. The DNA of the CDR3 is TGCGCCAGCAGCCGGACTAGCGGAGGGGGGGAGCAGTACTTC. This codes for CASSRTSGGGEQYF.

The V and J genes are TRBV30 and TRBJ2-7, with 7 bases fitting TRBD2. Trimming took 3 bases from V and 5 from J; bases not matched to a gene: 7. The CDR3 contains 13 residues. CDR1 GTSNPN and CDR2 SVGIG come from the germline V gene (reference sequence). The CDR3 nucleotides read TGTGCCTGGAGCCTGACTAGCCCCCACGAGCAGTACTTC. Protein product: CAWSLTSPHEQYF.

This clone occurred a few times. The J gene is TRBJ2-7, the V gene TRBV6-6; no reliable D call. From germline, CDR1 is MNHNY and CDR2 SVGAGI (reference sequence). V shed 0 bases and J shed 0 bases, with 12 bases lying between them. The CDR3 loop spans 16 amino acids. In DNA, the CDR3 is TGTGCCAGCAGTTACTCGATCGGGTCGAGCTCCTACGAGCAGTACGTC. Its translation is CASSYSIGSSSYEQYV.

The J gene is TRBJ2-7, the V gene TRBV9; 7 bases map to TRBD2. CDR1 is SGDLS and CDR2 is YYNGEE in the germline V gene. Trimming removed 0 bases from V and 5 bases from J; junction bases left unmatched: 14. The CDR3 is made up of 17 amino acids. The chain's CDR3 is CASSVDPAAGVIHEQYF. CDR3 DNA: TGTGCCAGCAGCGTAGACCCGGCGGCGGGAGTAATCCACGAGCAGTACTTC.

The chain combines TRBV7-9 with TRBJ1-2; 10 nucleotides align to TRBD1. CDR1 is SEHNR, CDR2 FQNEAQ, per germline (reference sequence). Germline trimming cut 5 bases from V and 3 bases from J; bases unmatched to any gene: 3. This CDR3 is built from 14 residues. CDR3 nucleotides: TGTGCCAGCAGCCAGGGGACAGGGGACTATGGCTACACCTTC. It encodes CASSQGTGDYGYTF.

Comment on this clone: Distinct nucleotide sequences in the sample also encode this CDR3. This chain uses TRBV7-3 with TRBJ2-3; 8 nucleotides agree with TRBD2. The CDR3 contains 15 residues. Germline V gene sequence: CDR1 SGHTA, CDR2 FQGTGA. The trim removed 1 base at V and 0 bases at J, leaving 0 bases unmatched. The CDR3 loop is CASSLSGGSTDTQYF. CDR3 DNA: TGTGCCAGCAGCTTAAGCGGGGGGAGCACAGATACGCAGTATTTT.

This sequence joins TRBV28 and TRBJ2-7, with TRBD2 matching over 14 bases. Germline CDR1 MDHEN, CDR2 SYDVKM. This CDR3 region has 16 residues. V trimming: 6 bases; J trimming: 3 bases; junction bases outside the gene matches: 7. CDR3 sequence: CASSPGLAGVNYEQYF. The CDR3 coding sequence is TGTGCCAGCAGCCCGGGACTAGCGGGAGTAAACTACGAGCAGTACTTC.